The following is a TCR beta chain sequence with its context. Its antigen is still unknown. At the DNA level, this CDR3 is encoded by other sequences in the same sample as well. These data are taken from a study of OX40 agonist ivuxolimab in advanced cancers. Study-wide results and limits: Clones of CD4+ and CD8+ blood T cells grew by week 6 at doses of 0.1 to 3.0 mg/kg. Individuals who were partial responders at 0.1-3.0 mg/kg had clonal expansion that ranked among the lowest.

The protocol was immunoSEQ multiplex PCR, while the TCRdb copy is restricted to in-frame clones and leaves out a portion. The sample lists 50,000 to 65,000 clones, roughly 89% occurring once. The V end lost 0 bases, the J end lost 3 bases, and 8 bases lay between the germline ends. This CDR3 is 13 amino acids long. CDR1 is GTSNPN and CDR2 is SVGIG in the germline V gene (reference sequence). The sequencing here drew on CD4+ or CD8+ T cells sorted from blood, taken in a trial of the OX40 agonist ivuxolimab. The chain links TRBV30 to TRBJ1-1; D unclear. This receptor was taken from an adult with an advanced solid tumor such as melanoma, head and neck, liver or kidney cancer. The CDR3 nucleotides are TGTGCCTGGAGTGTTGGGGAGGACACTGAAGCTTTCTTT. Its protein product is CAWSVGEDTEAFF.